These T cell receptor beta chains were read from a single sample in a study of post-analysis software for immune sequencing data. TCRdb called the PCR reads again in MiXCR, with one record for every CDR3 protein. The data hold hundreds of thousands of distinct CDR3 sequences, with approximately 50% observed a single time. Sequenced: blood. Receptors were obtained from a girl aged 5-17 years with multiple sclerosis. Both conserved end residues are part of each CDR3. A D gene is named only where the DNA matches it firmly. Clone size is given for some rows only: seen once, a few or many times, or a class if the clone is expanded.

TRBD2 TRBJ2-1 TRBV5-1 once CASSGLREGPSSYNEQFF TGCGCCAGCAGCGGGTTGCGGGAGGGCCCCAGCTCCTACAATGAGCAGTTCTTC
TRBD1 TRBJ2-7 TRBV7-2 - CASSLPGTDRGRYDEQYF TGTGCCAGCAGCTTACCAGGGACAGACAGGGGGCGGTACGACGAGCAGTACTTC
- TRBJ2-7 TRBV20-1 many CSAGTLSGSTYEQYF TGCAGTGCTGGCACCCTCAGCGGGTCAACCTACGAGCAGTACTTC
- TRBJ2-1 TRBV18 - CASSRRGGLGSYNEQFF TGTGCCAGCTCACGAAGAGGGGGGCTCGGCTCCTACAATGAGCAGTTCTTC
- TRBJ1-2 TRBV7-2 - CASSARAGYGYTF TGTGCCAGCAGCGCTAGGGCAGGGTATGGCTACACCTTC
- TRBJ2-1 TRBV20-1 - CSASASRSDVQFF TGCAGTGCTAGCGCCAGTAGGTCGGATGTGCAGTTCTTC
TRBD2 TRBJ2-1 TRBV20-1 few CSARDRLAGTNEQFF TGCAGTGCTAGAGATCGACTAGCGGGAACGAATGAGCAGTTCTTC
TRBD2 TRBJ2-7 TRBV29-1 few CSVGYLTSGSNEQYF TGCAGCGTTGGATACCTGACTAGCGGGAGCAACGAGCAGTACTTC
TRBD2 TRBJ2-7 TRBV5-1 - CASSSGRLAGLEQYF TGCGCCAGCAGCTCTGGCCGACTAGCGGGGCTCGAGCAGTACTTC
TRBD2 TRBJ2-3 TRBV19 - CASSIGLAGTDTQYF TGTGCCAGTAGTATAGGACTAGCCGGGACAGATACGCAGTATTTT
- TRBJ1-1 TRBV5-1 - CASSLDATVNTEAFF TGCGCCAGCAGCTTGGACGCGACGGTGAACACTGAAGCTTTCTTT
TRBD2 TRBJ2-3 TRBV11-2 - CASSRRTSPSTDTQYF TGTGCCAGCAGCCGTCGGACTAGCCCGAGCACAGATACGCAGTATTTT
TRBD1 TRBJ2-7 TRBV20-1 - CSARDPAGGFALPYEQYF TGCAGTGCTAGAGACCCGGCAGGGGGCTTCGCGTTACCCTACGAGCAGTACTTC
- TRBJ2-1 TRBV20-1 - CSARGRKRVYNEQFF TGCAGTGCTAGAGGGCGGAAGCGGGTGTACAATGAGCAGTTCTTC
- TRBJ2-1 TRBV27 few CATKRSHRDEQFF TGTGCCACCAAGAGGTCTCATAGGGATGAGCAGTTCTTC
- TRBJ1-5 TRBV5-5 - CASSLIISMGQPQHF TGTGCCAGCAGCTTGATAATCTCCATGGGTCAGCCCCAGCATTTT
- TRBJ2-5 TRBV5-1 few CASSPGGAQETQYF TGCGCCAGCAGCCCAGGGGGGGCCCAAGAGACCCAGTACTTC
- TRBJ2-5 TRBV7-2 - CASSLIAGTQYF TGTGCCAGCAGCTTAATCGCCGGGACCCAGTACTTC
TRBD2 TRBJ2-5 TRBV9 - CASSVTKGGGKQETQYF TGTGCCAGCAGCGTAACTAAGGGCGGGGGGAAACAAGAGACCCAGTACTTC
TRBD2 TRBJ2-1 TRBV20-1 - CSARGLGTSGGAVYEQFF TGCAGTGCTAGGGGGCTGGGGACTAGCGGGGGGGCAGTCTATGAGCAGTTCTTC
- TRBJ2-6 TRBV10-3 few CAISQGPGANVLTF TGTGCCATCAGCCAGGGCCCCGGGGCCAACGTCCTGACTTTC
- TRBJ2-3 TRBV29-1 - CSVEYQSYTQYF TGCAGCGTTGAATACCAATCTTATACGCAGTATTTT